The entry that follows covers one T cell receptor (beta chain) sequence. Other DNA sequences from this sample encode an identical CDR3 as well. The data were produced by immunoSEQ multiplex PCR, yet TCRdb's version contains in-frame clones alone and is incomplete. The table lists 540,000 or so clones, approximately 88% of them singletons. These data come from a study of blood T cell repertoires in COVID-19. The TCR comes from a woman aged 45-60 years with COVID-19, enrolled during active disease. Input material: peripheral blood.

In DNA form, the CDR3 reads TGTGCCAGCAGTCCGGACAGGGACTATGGCTACACCTTC. This translates into CASSPDRDYGYTF. The rearrangement uses TRBV25-1 and TRBJ1-2, with TRBD1 matching over 8 bases. With V trimmed by 5 bases and J by 3 bases, 2 bases remained unmatched. CDR1 and CDR2 (germline): MGHDK, SYGVNS. This CDR3 is built from 13 residues.